This T cell receptor beta chain was identified in a study of cytomegalovirus exposure and HLA in healthy donors. In regard to this clone: Its target is unknown.

This PCR relied on a set of 60 Vbeta primers and 13 Jbeta primers. Assay used: immunoSEQ multiplex PCR; TCRdb lists only in-frame clones, some missing. The repertoire has about 190,000 clones, around four fifths of them found once; the top ten carry 0.95% to 1.4%. The CDR3 is made up of 18 amino acids. Regarding the study as a whole: TCR beta sequences numbering some 17,000 were associated with HLA alleles at 0.05 false discovery rate in a later analysis. Most subjects' HLA-A and HLA-B alleles were reportedly predicted from TCR beta sequences. In a later analysis, a missense DCLRE1C variant was linked to TCR beta V- and J-gene trimming. Later analysis reportedly placed an Asian-associated ancestry cluster below the roughly 670-donor mean in N-insertions.

The chain carries TRBV21-1 and TRBJ1-1. TRBV21-1 is a listed pseudogene. The specimen sequenced was PBMCs. This sequence was found in a woman between 40 and 55 years old in good health and CMV-seronegative. Written as DNA, the CDR3 is TGTGCCAGCAGGGGCCCTAATCCGGGGATCGGAGGGATGACTGAAGCTTTCTTT. Translation gives CASRGPNPGIGGMTEAFF.